The 10 T cell receptor beta chains reported below all come from one sample, sequenced in a study of CD8 T cells in Susac syndrome. Random-hexamer reverse transcription was applied to 0.5 to 1 ug RNA. MiXCR was run by TCRdb on the immunoSEQ multiplex PCR reads, yielding one entry per CDR3 protein. The sample shows about 210,000 distinct CDR3 sequences, 90% to 95% of them seen only once. The sequencing sample was made of CD4+ T cells from PBMCs. These receptors all come from a human donor in good health.

This chain connects TRBV29-1 to TRBJ1-3; no definite D call. The germline CDR1 and CDR2 sequences are SQVTM and ANQGSEA. Between the trimmed V and J ends, which lost 2 bases and 0 bases, there was a span of 5 bases. CDR3 size: 13 residues. CDR3 protein: CSVEHSSGNTIYF. As DNA, the CDR3 is TGCAGCGTTGAACACAGCTCTGGAAACACCATATATTTT.

This chain joins TRBV23-1 and TRBJ2-1; 11 nucleotides align to TRBD2. TRBV23-1 is designated an ORF whose function remains uncertain. CDR3 length: 15 amino acids. With 7 bases clipped from V and 4 bases from J, the junction kept 6 bases outside the gene matches. The CDR3 DNA sequence: TGCGCCAGCACTCAGGGACTAGCGGTATACAATGAGCAGTTCTTC. It yields the protein CASTQGLAVYNEQFF.

This clonotype was seen a single time. The chain couples TRBV29-1 to TRBJ2-7, with 9 bases matching TRBD1. V shed 7 bases and J 3 bases; nucleotides not matched to a gene: 10. CDR3 length: 14 residues. Germline V CDR1 and CDR2: SQVTM, ANQGSEA. DNA of the CDR3: TGCAGCGCTACCCCGGGGGGACAGGGCTACGAGCAGTACGTC. Its protein is CSATPGGQGYEQYV.

This chain connects TRBV20-1 to TRBJ2-7, with 7 bases fitting TRBD1. V gave up 4 bases and J gave up 4 bases; unmatched junction bases: 4. This CDR3 contains 12 residues. Germline values: CDR1 DFQATT, CDR2 SNEGSKA (reference sequence). The CDR3 DNA is TGCAGTGCTACGGGACAGTATTACGAGCAGTACTTC. Its protein product is CSATGQYYEQYF.

The chain uses TRBV12-3 or TRBV12-4 and TRBJ1-3; 7 nucleotides line up with TRBD1. The V gene end was trimmed by 6 bases and the J gene end by 6 bases; junction bases not matched to a gene: 8. The CDR3 spans 14 residues. Here the CDR3 DNA reads TGTGCCAGCAGCCCGACAGGGACCAAAAACACCATATATTTT. This codes for CASSPTGTKNTIYF.

The chain is built from TRBV29-1 and TRBJ1-2, with 7 bases identical to TRBD1. This CDR3 comprises 14 residues. Germline V lookup: CDR1 SQVTM, CDR2 ANQGSEA. After removal of 6 bases from V and 4 bases from J, the junction contained 11 bases not matched to a gene. The CDR3, as DNA: TGCAGCGTCCTTTCCCCGGGACAGAGCTATGGCTACACCTTC. It is translated as CSVLSPGQSYGYTF.

The genes are TRBV6-6 and TRBJ2-5, with 13 bases lining up with TRBD2. CDR3 length: 16 residues. Trimming removed 5 bases from V and 5 bases from J; junction bases left unmatched: 8. The germline gives CDR1 MNHNY, CDR2 SVGAGI (reference sequence). The CDR3 bases are TGTGCCAGCAGTCGGACTAGCGGGAGAAATGAGGAGACCCAGTACTTC. This encodes CASSRTSGRNEETQYF.

V gene TRBV11-2 combines with J gene TRBJ2-3; no firm D call. This CDR3 is 17 amino acids long. Germline CDR1 and CDR2: SGHAT and FQNNGV. The germline V and J ends were trimmed by 5 bases and 2 bases, with 20 bases remaining between them. CDR3 residues: CASSAARYEISTDTQYF. CDR3 sequence (DNA): TGTGCCAGCAGCGCCGCGCGGTACGAGATTTCCACAGATACGCAGTATTTT.

This chain connects TRBV7-3 to TRBJ2-7; D may be TRBD1 or TRBD2 (6 bases each). Germline V gene lookup returns CDR1 SGHTA and CDR2 FQGTGA. Trimming shortened V by 2 bases and J by 4 bases, and 15 bases separated the two germline ends. The CDR3 extends over 15 amino acids. The CDR3 loop reads CASSLVSGAGYEQYF. CDR3 nucleotides: TGTGCCAGCAGCTTAGTTTCGGGGGCTGGTTACGAGCAGTACTTC.

The V and J genes are TRBV20-1 and TRBJ2-7, with D possibly being TRBD1 (5 bases). Germline V gene data show CDR1 as DFQATT and CDR2 as SNEGSKA (reference sequence). The V and J ends lost 6 bases and 5 bases respectively, with 20 bases between them. This CDR3 is 14 amino acids long. This chain's CDR3 is CSALAVARAHEQYV. DNA of the CDR3: TGCAGTGCCCTTGCTGTTGCCAGGGCCCACGAGCAGTACGTC.